This T cell receptor (beta chain) was found in a study of blood T cell repertoires in COVID-19. Germline V CDR1 and CDR2: LGHNA, YNFKEQ. V was pared by 3 bases and J by 0 bases, with 4 bases of the junction left unmatched. The CDR3 loop spans 15 amino acids. The authors' processing: Counts of nucleated cells, estimated from reference gene primer amplification, were obtained. TCRdb's copy holds only in-frame clones and misses some; the assay was immunoSEQ multiplex PCR. The D gene and trimming were derived from the DNA, and the V and J assignments and clone size from that table. The sample lists more than 85,000 clones, 84% occurring once.

The chain recombines TRBV4-2 with TRBJ2-5; 7 bases map to TRBD1. The receptor's source is a human donor in a cohort sampled during active COVID-19. Sequencing was done on a sample of peripheral blood. The CDR3 DNA is TGTGCCAGCAGCCATCCGGACAGGAACCAAGAGACCCAGTACTTC. Translation: CASSHPDRNQETQYF.